The 5 T cell receptor beta chains below come from one sample, sequenced in a study of blood T cell repertoires in COVID-19. Clones were read by immunoSEQ multiplex PCR, and TCRdb kept only the in-frame ones, dropping some. The sample shows around 140,000 clones, 60% to 85% of them seen only once. Input material: peripheral blood. Receptors originate from a man aged 45 to 65 with acute or convalescent COVID-19.

For this clone: This same CDR3 is encoded by further DNA sequences in the sample. The CDR3 nucleotides are TGTGCCAGCAGTGAAATCTCCGGGGTTGGGTCCTACAATGAGCAGTTCTTC. It translates to CASSEISGVGSYNEQFF. The chain employs TRBV6-1 and TRBJ2-1, with a possible D match to TRBD2 (5 bases). Germline V gene data show CDR1 as MNHNS and CDR2 as SASEGT. Trimming cost V 2 bases and J 1 base, with 15 bases left between them. The CDR3 is made up of 17 amino acids.

The chain combines TRBV5-4 with TRBJ2-3, with 7 bases that match TRBD2. The CDR3 has 17 residues. From germline, CDR1 is SGHNT and CDR2 YYREEE (reference sequence). The junction had 15 bases not matched to a gene; V was cut back by 4 bases and J by 4 bases. The CDR3 DNA follows: TGTGCCAGCAGCCCAAGAAACGGACTAGTAGGCGCAGATACGCAGTATTTT. Its translation: CASSPRNGLVGADTQYF.

V and J are TRBV7-2 and TRBJ2-2; the D gene is possibly TRBD1 (6 bases). The V gene's germline CDR1 is SGHTA and CDR2 FQGNSA. V dropped 5 bases and J dropped 4 bases, with 8 bases sitting between them. CDR3 size: 13 residues. CDR3 nucleotides: TGTGCCAGCAGCCGCAGGGGCACCGGGGAGCTGTTTTTT. The encoded protein is CASSRRGTGELFF.

V is TRBV7-2 and J is TRBJ1-2, with D maybe TRBD1 (5 bases). The CDR3 has 15 amino acids. CDR1 is SGHTA, CDR2 FQGNSA, per germline. V was clipped by 5 bases and J by 4 bases, with 17 bases between them. The CDR3 coding sequence is TGTGCCAGCAGCCGGAATTCCGGGGGTAGCTATGGCTACACCTTC. As protein: CASSRNSGGSYGYTF.

In this sample, this clone turned up once. The chain has TRBV12-5 and TRBJ1-3; D call uncertain. Germline CDR1 and CDR2: LGHNT and FRNRAP. V was cut by 0 bases and J by 4 bases, with 10 bases left in between. This CDR3 is 15 amino acids long. CDR3 sequence: CASGLVSGWGNTIYF. CDR3 DNA: TGTGCTAGTGGTTTGGTATCCGGTTGGGGAAACACCATATATTTT.